This T cell receptor beta chain was profiled in a study of blood T cell repertoires in COVID-19. The overall study: Whether acute or convalescent, the COVID-19 samples came from the United States, Italy and Spain.

In the authors' methods: Scientists estimated how many nucleated cells there were by amplifying reference gene primers. Sequencing was performed with immunoSEQ multiplex PCR; in TCRdb, only in-frame clones are kept and a portion is missing. V and J calls and clone size are those listed in that table; D and trimming were worked out from the DNA. The sample lists around 190,000 clones; roughly 88% were seen once. The CDR3 sequence is 14 residues long. The germline gives CDR1 SGHRS, CDR2 YFSETQ. V was clipped by 5 bases and J by 0 bases, with 8 bases between them. The specimen was PBMCs or T cells enriched from blood (not recorded which). J is TRBJ1-4 and V is TRBV5-1; D remains unclear. The source is a man aged 35-49 years with acute COVID-19. CDR3 in amino acids: CASRIQATNEKLFF. The CDR3 DNA sequence: TGCGCCAGCAGGATACAAGCAACTAATGAAAAACTGTTTTTT.